Ten or more counts support the clone carrying this TCR beta chain. The germline V gene encodes CDR1 SGHRS and CDR2 YFSETQ. There are 14 residues in the CDR3. V shed 6 bases and J 11 bases; nucleotides not matched to a gene: 10. All patients were untreated before thyroid surgery. Via MiXCR, TCRdb re-called the PCR reads. This sample has some 34,000 clones, with about a sixth found just once. The data were obtained in a study of metastatic and nonmetastatic thyroid tumors. Sequencing was carried out using blood. The receptor was isolated from a female donor with papillary thyroid cancer or a benign thyroid nodule (not recorded which). Some clones in this sample may be carry-over from other donors' samples. The V call is TRBV5-1, the J call TRBJ2-5; 13 positions match TRBD2. The CDR3 DNA is TGCGCCAGCAAAGCACAGGGACTAGCGGGAAGGCAGTACTTC. It encodes CASKAQGLAGRQYF.